Below are 20 T cell receptor beta chains sequenced from a single sample in a study of cytomegalovirus exposure and HLA in healthy donors. In the PCR, 60 Vbeta and 13 Jbeta primers were used. Here immunoSEQ multiplex PCR was the method, and the copy in TCRdb shows in-frame clones only, minus some. The profile covers about 140,000 clones, with roughly 77% appearing a single time and around 3.1% taken by the ten largest. The sample consisted of PBMCs. These receptors were collected from a female donor in good health and CMV-seronegative.

A few counts support this clone. The chain uses TRBV5-1 and TRBJ1-1, with a weak D call TRBD1 (6 bases). The germline gives CDR1 SGHRS, CDR2 YFSETQ. Trimming removed 0 bases at V and 7 bases at J, with 16 bases between. The CDR3 totals 15 residues. The CDR3 bases are TGCGCCAGCAGCTTGGTCGTTGGGGGCGCAATTGAAGCTTTCTTT. Amino acid sequence: CASSLVVGGAIEAFF.

The rearrangement links TRBV30 to TRBJ2-7, with D possibly TRBD1 on 6 matching bases. This CDR3 spans 14 amino acids. The V gene's germline CDR1 is GTSNPN and CDR2 SVGIG (reference sequence). The V end lost 1 base, the J end lost 0 bases, and 10 bases lay between the germline ends. The CDR3 here is CAWSATGFSYEQYF. The CDR3 DNA reads as TGTGCCTGGAGTGCCACAGGGTTCTCCTACGAGCAGTACTTC. Together with reference TRBV30 and TRBJ2-7, the CDR3 gives the full variable domain: SQTIHQWPATLVQPVGSPLSLECTVEGTSNPNLYWYRQAAGRGLQLLFYSVGIGQISSEVPQNLSASRPQDRQFILSSKKLLLSDSGFYLCAWSATGFSYEQYFGPGTRLTVT.

The chain carries TRBV5-1 and TRBJ2-2; D is perhaps TRBD2 (6 bases). This CDR3 region has 16 residues. Between the trimmed V and J ends, which lost 4 bases and 5 bases, there was a span of 18 bases. CDR1 and CDR2 from the germline V gene are SGHRS and YFSETQ. CDR3 nucleotide sequence: TGCGCCAGCAGCAGGGAATTTGACAGCGGGACCGGGGAGCTGTTTTTT. This translates into CASSREFDSGTGELFF.

This clone appeared once. This chain connects TRBV2 to TRBJ2-1, with TRBD2 matching over 8 bases. Germline CDR1 and CDR2: SNHLY and FYNNEI. V lost 6 bases to trimming and J lost 0 bases; unmatched junction nucleotides: 7. The CDR3 contains 16 residues. The CDR3 DNA follows: TGTGCCAGCAGAGCCACTAGCGGAACCTCCTACAATGAGCAGTTCTTC. Protein product: CASRATSGTSYNEQFF.

This chain links TRBV11-2 with TRBJ2-7; weak D call: TRBD2 (7 bases). Germline lookup yields CDR1 SGHAT and CDR2 FQNNGV. CDR3 length: 16 amino acids. V gave up 1 base and J gave up 6 bases, with 19 bases separating them. The CDR3 here is CASSLAAAGGAGEQYF. As DNA, the CDR3 is TGTGCCAGCAGCTTAGCCGCGGCTGGGGGGGCGGGCGAGCAGTACTTC.

V and J are TRBV6-1 and TRBJ2-7; 8 nucleotides match TRBD1. Trimming took 2 bases from V and 7 from J; bases not matched to a gene: 10. Germline loops: CDR1 MNHNS, CDR2 SASEGT. The CDR3 has 15 residues. This chain's CDR3 is CASSEWVGQGLEQYF. CDR3 coding DNA: TGTGCCAGCAGTGAATGGGTCGGACAGGGTTTGGAGCAGTACTTC.

The J gene is TRBJ2-3, the V gene TRBV5-1; 8 bases line up with TRBD2. CDR1 SGHRS and CDR2 YFSETQ come from the germline V gene. J was trimmed by 4 bases and V by 4 bases; bases with no gene match: 2. The CDR3 consists of 13 residues. The CDR3 DNA sequence: TGCGCCAGCAGCCCGGGGGGGCCAGATACGCAGTATTTT. Translating it yields CASSPGGPDTQYF.

This clone has a handful of counts. The genes are TRBV5-1 and TRBJ1-1; 9 positions agree with TRBD1. With 1 base clipped from V and 1 base from J, the junction kept 2 bases outside the gene matches. Germline-derived CDR1 and CDR2 are SGHRS and YFSETQ. The CDR3 has 15 residues. The CDR3 DNA reads as TGCGCCAGCAGCTTGACAGGGGGCTGGAACACTGAAGCTTTCTTT. This translates into CASSLTGGWNTEAFF.

The chain is built from TRBV5-1 and TRBJ1-1; 10 bases line up with TRBD1. This CDR3 is built from 15 residues. CDR1 is SGHRS, CDR2 YFSETQ, per germline. The trim removed 4 bases at V and 4 bases at J, leaving 7 bases unmatched. The CDR3 coding sequence is TGCGCCAGCAGCACAGGGACAGGGGTGAGCACTGAAGCTTTCTTT. Translation gives CASSTGTGVSTEAFF.

This chain joins TRBV19 and TRBJ1-6, with D tentatively TRBD1 (5 bases). With 5 bases removed from V and 6 bases from J, the gap between germline ends came to 11 bases. The germline V gene has CDR1 LNHDA and CDR2 SQIVND (reference sequence). The CDR3 is 14 residues long. The CDR3 region has the DNA TGTGCCAGTAGTGGGAGGGGCCGTAATTCACCCCTCCACTTT. It codes for CASSGRGRNSPLHF.

The chain combines TRBV10-3 with TRBJ2-3, with TRBD1 identical over 7 bases. V was pared by 6 bases and J by 6 bases, with 3 bases of the junction left unmatched. Germline values: CDR1 ENHRY, CDR2 SYGVKD. CDR3 length equals 12 residues. The CDR3 nucleotides are TGTGCCATCAGGACAGGGTCCGATACGCAGTATTTT. It specifies CAIRTGSDTQYF.

The chain is built from TRBV7-3 and TRBJ2-3; D call uncertain. CDR1 and CDR2 from the germline V gene are SGHTA and FQGTGA. The CDR3 extends over 12 amino acids. V lost 6 bases and J lost 7, with 11 bases in between. The CDR3 DNA reads TGTGCCAGCAGTCCAGGCCGGCATACGCAGTATTTT. Amino acid sequence: CASSPGRHTQYF. The full variable domain, with the rest looked up from reference TRBV7-3 and TRBJ2-3, is GAGVSQTPSNKVTEKGKYVELRCDPISGHTALYWYRQSLGQGPEFLIYFQGTGAADDSGLPNDRFFAVRPEGSVSTLKIQRTERGDSAVYLCASSPGRHTQYFGPGTRLTVL.

The J gene is TRBJ1-4, the V gene TRBV29-1; D remains unclear. This CDR3 is built from 13 residues. Germline CDR1 is SQVTM and CDR2 is ANQGSEA. V was cut by 6 bases and J by 4 bases, with 12 bases left in between. For the CDR3, the DNA is TGCAGCGTAATGATCGACATTAATGAAAAACTGTTTTTT. Amino acids: CSVMIDINEKLFF.

This sequence joins TRBV4-1 and TRBJ1-1, with TRBD1 matching over 8 bases. Unmatched junction bases numbered 11, after V lost 4 bases and J lost 4 bases. CDR1 and CDR2 (germline): MGHRA, YSYEKL. This CDR3 spans 16 amino acids. The CDR3 region is CASSRTGQGKGTEAFF. CDR3 nucleotide sequence: TGCGCCAGCAGCCGGACCGGACAGGGAAAGGGCACTGAAGCTTTCTTT.

V is TRBV5-8 and J is TRBJ1-2, with D tentatively TRBD1 (5 bases). The CDR3 sequence is 13 residues long. V lost 0 bases and J lost 7, with 10 bases in between. CDR1 is SGHTS and CDR2 is YDEGEE in the germline V gene. The CDR3 reads CASSLELRGGYTF. The CDR3 DNA reads TGTGCCAGCAGCTTGGAGTTAAGGGGTGGCTACACCTTC.

The rearrangement joins TRBV6-1 to TRBJ2-3; D not resolved. V was clipped by 7 bases and J by 1 base, with 12 bases between them. The CDR3 length is 14 residues. Per the germline V gene, CDR1 is MNHNS and CDR2 is SASEGT. The CDR3 loop is CASMSGGGTDTQYF. CDR3 nucleotides: TGTGCCAGCATGTCTGGCGGTGGCACAGATACGCAGTATTTT.

The chain has TRBV5-1 and TRBJ2-5; unclear D gene. Trimming removed 0 bases at V and 5 bases at J, with 11 bases between. The CDR3 has 14 amino acids. From germline, CDR1 is SGHRS and CDR2 YFSETQ. The DNA for the CDR3 is TGCGCCAGCAGCTTGGTGTCCTCTCGGGAGACCCAGTACTTC. Protein product: CASSLVSSRETQYF. Full variable domain (remainder filled in from reference TRBV5-1 and TRBJ2-5): KAGVTQTPRYLIKTRGQQVTLSCSPISGHRSVSWYQQTPGQGLQFLFEYFSETQRNKGNFPGRFSGRQFSNSRSEMNVSTLELGDSALYLCASSLVSSRETQYFGPGTRLLVL.

Notes on this clone: Mismatch with germline at one junction end may stem from a read error. The gene calls are TRBV10-3 and TRBJ1-5; 7 nucleotides match TRBD1. Looked up from germline, CDR1 is ENHRY and CDR2 is SYGVKD. The CDR3 consists of 14 residues. The CDR3 protein is CAVRSRDSYQPQHF. DNA of the CDR3: TGTGCCGTCAGATCCCGGGACAGTTATCAGCCCCAGCATTTT.

The rearrangement joins TRBV6-5 to TRBJ1-5; D may be TRBD1 (6 bases). Germline V CDR1 and CDR2: MNHEY, SVGAGI. With 6 bases removed from V and 2 bases from J, the gap between germline ends came to 14 bases. The CDR3 totals 15 residues. The CDR3 DNA is TGTGCCAGCAGCTCCGGACAGCGAGGCAATCAGCCCCAGCATTTT. Its translation: CASSSGQRGNQPQHF.

The chain carries TRBV27 and TRBJ1-5; TRBD1 matches 8 bases. Germline values: CDR1 MNHEY, CDR2 SMNVEV (reference sequence). This CDR3 has 15 amino acids. V trimming: 7 bases; J trimming: 7 bases; junction bases outside the gene matches: 12. CDR3: CASKIDRGLLQPQHF. Here the CDR3 DNA reads TGTGCCAGCAAAATAGACAGGGGCCTTCTCCAGCCCCAGCATTTT.